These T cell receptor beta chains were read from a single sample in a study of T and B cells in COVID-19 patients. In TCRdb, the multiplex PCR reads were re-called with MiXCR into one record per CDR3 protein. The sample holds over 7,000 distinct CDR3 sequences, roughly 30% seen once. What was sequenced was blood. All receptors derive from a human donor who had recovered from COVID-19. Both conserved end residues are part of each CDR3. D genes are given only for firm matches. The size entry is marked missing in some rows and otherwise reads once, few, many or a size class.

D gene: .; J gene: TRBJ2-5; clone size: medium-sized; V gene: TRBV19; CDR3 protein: CASSIGREETQYF; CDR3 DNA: TGTGCCAGTAGTATTGGGCGGGAAGAGACCCAGTACTTC
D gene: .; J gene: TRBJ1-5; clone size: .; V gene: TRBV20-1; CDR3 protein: CSARSGYSNQPQHF; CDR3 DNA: TGCAGTGCTAGATCGGGTTATAGCAATCAGCCCCAGCATTTT
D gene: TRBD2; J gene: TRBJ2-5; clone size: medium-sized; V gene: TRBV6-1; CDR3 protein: CASAKLAGGEETQYF; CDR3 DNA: TGTGCCAGCGCTAAACTAGCGGGGGGGGAAGAGACCCAGTACTTC
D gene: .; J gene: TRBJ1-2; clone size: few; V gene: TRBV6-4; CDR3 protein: CASSDEPGPPYGYTF; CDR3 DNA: TGTGCCAGCAGTGACGAGCCGGGGCCCCCCTATGGCTACACCTTC
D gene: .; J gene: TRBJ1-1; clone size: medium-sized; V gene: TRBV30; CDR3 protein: CAWSVGREREGEAFF; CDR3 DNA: TGTGCCTGGAGTGTTGGCAGGGAGAGAGAAGGTGAAGCTTTCTTT
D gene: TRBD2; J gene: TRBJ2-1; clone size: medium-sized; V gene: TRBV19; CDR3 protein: CASSKVESGTRSYNEQFF; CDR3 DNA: TGTGCCAGTAGTAAGGTTGAGAGCGGGACCCGCTCCTACAATGAGCAGTTCTTC
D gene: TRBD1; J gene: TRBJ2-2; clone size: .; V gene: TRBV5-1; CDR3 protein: CASSLGDSGYGGELFF; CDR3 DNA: TGCGCCAGCAGCTTGGGGGACAGTGGGTATGGCGGGGAGCTGTTTTTT
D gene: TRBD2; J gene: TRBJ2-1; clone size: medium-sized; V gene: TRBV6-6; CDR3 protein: CASSYSTSGGLEQFF; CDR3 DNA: TGTGCCAGCAGTTACTCGACTAGCGGGGGACTTGAGCAGTTCTTC
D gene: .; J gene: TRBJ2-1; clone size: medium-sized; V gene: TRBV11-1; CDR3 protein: CASSFSRSYNEQFF; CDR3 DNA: TGTGCCAGCAGTTTCTCCCGTTCCTACAATGAGCAGTTCTTC
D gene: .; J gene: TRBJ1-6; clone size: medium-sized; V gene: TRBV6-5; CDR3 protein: CASSYDRRPNSPLHF; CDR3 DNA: TGTGCCAGCAGTTACGATAGGCGCCCAAATTCACCCCTCCACTTT
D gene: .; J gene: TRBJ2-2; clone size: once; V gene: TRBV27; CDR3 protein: CASPKPGGRYTGELFF; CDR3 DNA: TGTGCCAGCCCAAAGCCCGGGGGACGTTACACCGGGGAGCTGTTTTTT
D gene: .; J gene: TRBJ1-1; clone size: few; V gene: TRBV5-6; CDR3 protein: CASSWGASPARQAFF; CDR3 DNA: TGTGCCAGCAGCTGGGGTGCCAGCCCTGCTCGTCAAGCTTTCTTT
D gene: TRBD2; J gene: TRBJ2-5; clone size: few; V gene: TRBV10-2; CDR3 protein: CASSESMAGGSVTQYF; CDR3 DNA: TGCGCCAGCAGTGAGTCCATGGCGGGGGGGTCAGTGACCCAGTACTTC
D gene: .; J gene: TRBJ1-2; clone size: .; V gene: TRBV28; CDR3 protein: CASSRRASVHPPYGYTF; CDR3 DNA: TGTGCCAGCAGTCGCCGAGCCAGCGTCCACCCCCCCTATGGCTACACCTTC
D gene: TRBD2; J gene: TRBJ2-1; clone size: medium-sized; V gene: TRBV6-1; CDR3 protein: CASSELAGAYNEQFF; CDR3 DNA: TGTGCCAGCAGTGAACTAGCGGGGGCCTACAATGAGCAGTTCTTC
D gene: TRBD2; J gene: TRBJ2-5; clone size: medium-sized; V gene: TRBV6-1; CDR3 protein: CASRASGEETQYF; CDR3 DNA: TGTGCCAGTAGGGCTAGCGGGGAAGAGACCCAGTACTTC
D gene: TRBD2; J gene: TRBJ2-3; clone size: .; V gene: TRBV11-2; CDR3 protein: CASSSQGGGGTDTQYF; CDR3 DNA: TGTGCCAGCAGCTCCCAGGGCGGGGGGGGCACAGATACGCAGTATTTT
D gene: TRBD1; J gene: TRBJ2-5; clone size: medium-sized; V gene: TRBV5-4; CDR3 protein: CASSLDDREETQYF; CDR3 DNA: TGTGCCAGCAGCTTGGACGACAGGGAAGAGACCCAGTACTTC
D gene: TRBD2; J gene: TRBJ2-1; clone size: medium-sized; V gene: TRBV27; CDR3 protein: CASSDGLAGFEQFF; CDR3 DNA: TGTGCCAGCAGCGACGGACTAGCGGGGTTTGAGCAGTTCTTC
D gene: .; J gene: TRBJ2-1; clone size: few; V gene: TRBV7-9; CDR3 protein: CASSPTPGPNNEQFF; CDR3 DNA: TGTGCCAGCAGCCCAACCCCGGGGCCGAACAATGAGCAGTTCTTC
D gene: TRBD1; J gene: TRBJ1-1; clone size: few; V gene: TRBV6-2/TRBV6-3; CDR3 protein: CASSKQGAETEAFF; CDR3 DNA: TGTGCCAGCAGCAAACAGGGGGCTGAAACTGAAGCTTTCTTT
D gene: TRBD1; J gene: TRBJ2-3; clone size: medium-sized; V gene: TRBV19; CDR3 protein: CASRRTGDTDTQYF; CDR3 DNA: TGTGCCAGCCGCCGGACAGGGGACACAGATACGCAGTATTTT
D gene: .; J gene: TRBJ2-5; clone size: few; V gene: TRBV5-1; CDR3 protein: CASSLDVAGYQETQYF; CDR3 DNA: TGCGCCAGCAGCTTAGACGTGGCGGGGTACCAAGAGACCCAGTACTTC
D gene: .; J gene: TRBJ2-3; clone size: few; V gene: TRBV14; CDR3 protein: CASSQEMSTASTDTQYF; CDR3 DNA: TGTGCCAGCAGCCAAGAGATGAGTACAGCTTCCACAGATACGCAGTATTTT
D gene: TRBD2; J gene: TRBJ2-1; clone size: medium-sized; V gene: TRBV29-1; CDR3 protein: CSVQDRLGGNEQFF; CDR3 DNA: TGCAGCGTTCAGGACCGTTTGGGGGGGAATGAGCAGTTCTTC
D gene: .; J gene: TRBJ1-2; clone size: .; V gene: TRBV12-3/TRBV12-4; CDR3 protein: CASSYPGAYGYTF; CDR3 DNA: TGTGCCAGCAGTTATCCAGGGGCGTATGGCTACACCTTC
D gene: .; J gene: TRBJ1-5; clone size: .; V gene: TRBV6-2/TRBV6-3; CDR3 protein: CASSYINQPQHF; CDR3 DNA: TGTGCCAGCAGTTACATTAATCAGCCCCAGCATTTT
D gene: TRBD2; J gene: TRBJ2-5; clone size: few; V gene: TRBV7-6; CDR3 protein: CASSLGAQRGGRETQYF; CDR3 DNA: TGTGCCAGCAGCTTAGGGGCTCAGCGGGGGGGCCGGGAGACCCAGTACTTC
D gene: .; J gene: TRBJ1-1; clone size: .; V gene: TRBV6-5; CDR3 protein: CASSPGAYTEAFF; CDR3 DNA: TGTGCCAGCAGTCCAGGGGCCTACACTGAAGCTTTCTTT
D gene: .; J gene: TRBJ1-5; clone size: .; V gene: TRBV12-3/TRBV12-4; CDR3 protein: CASSPTGSNQPQHF; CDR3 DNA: TGTGCCAGCAGTCCGACAGGTAGCAATCAGCCCCAGCATTTT
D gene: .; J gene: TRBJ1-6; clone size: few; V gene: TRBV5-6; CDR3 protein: CASSLESGNSPLHF; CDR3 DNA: TGCGCCAGCAGCTTGGAATCGGGGAATTCACCCCTCCACTTT